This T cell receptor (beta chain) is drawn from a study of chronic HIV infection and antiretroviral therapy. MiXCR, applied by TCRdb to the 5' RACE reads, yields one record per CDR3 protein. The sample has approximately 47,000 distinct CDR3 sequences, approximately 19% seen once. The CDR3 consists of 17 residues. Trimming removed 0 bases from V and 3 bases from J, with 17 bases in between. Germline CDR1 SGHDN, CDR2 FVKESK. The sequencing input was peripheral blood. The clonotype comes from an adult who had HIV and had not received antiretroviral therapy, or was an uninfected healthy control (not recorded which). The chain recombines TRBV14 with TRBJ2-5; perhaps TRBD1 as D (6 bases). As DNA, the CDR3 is TGTGCCAGCAGCCAAGATGAGTCGAGGGCAGGGGAAGAGACCCAGTACTTC. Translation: CASSQDESRAGEETQYF.